This paragraph covers one T cell receptor beta chain sequence. The sample belongs to a study of blood T cell repertoires in COVID-19. This study enrolled people aged 18 to 89 from about two dozen US geographic areas. Each exposed participant met a COVID-19 case in the 2 weeks preceding study entry. Under the authors' procedure: Nucleated cell number was recorded as an estimate derived from reference gene primer amplification. TCRdb keeps only in-frame clones here, not all; method: immunoSEQ multiplex PCR. V, J and clone size reflect that table, while D and trimming were determined from the DNA. The table has approximately 310,000 clones, about 85% seen once. This TCR was sampled from a woman aged 25 to 45 who had been exposed to COVID-19. The specimen was PBMCs or T cells enriched from blood (not recorded which).

The CDR3 region has the DNA TGTGCCAGCAGCTCGACAGGGGAGTATGGCTACACCTTC. Translated, it gives CASSSTGEYGYTF. The chain employs TRBV7-2 and TRBJ1-2, with 8 positions matching TRBD1. From germline, CDR1 is SGHTA and CDR2 FQGNSA. J gave up 5 bases and V 4 bases, and 3 bases lay outside the gene matches. The CDR3 covers 13 residues.